This is a list of T cell receptor beta chains from one sample in a study of blood T cell repertoires in COVID-19. The method was immunoSEQ multiplex PCR; TCRdb's version includes in-frame clones alone and lacks a portion of them. The sample contains some 120,000 clones, over 75% of which appear only once. Sequenced: peripheral blood. The receptors were sampled from a man in his 60s with acute or convalescent COVID-19. Both conserved end residues are part of each CDR3. Each record gives: CDR3 length, clone size, D gene, V gene, J gene, CDR3 DNA, CDR3 protein. D genes are given only for firm matches. Not all rows give a size; the values are once, few, many and, for expanded clones, a class.

length: 14
size: .
D: .
V: TRBV28
J: TRBJ2-1
DNA: TGTGCCAGCAGCCCCGGGGGAACCTACAATGAGCAGTTCTTC
CDR3: CASSPGGTYNEQFF

length: 14
size: once
D: .
V: TRBV15
J: TRBJ1-5
DNA: TGTGCCACCAGCAGAGATTCCCAGAATCAGCCCCAGCATTTT
CDR3: CATSRDSQNQPQHF

length: 14
size: .
D: .
V: TRBV19
J: TRBJ2-3
DNA: TGTGCCAGTAGTAGTAGCGGATGGGGAGATACGCAGTATTTT
CDR3: CASSSSGWGDTQYF

length: 15
size: .
D: TRBD1
V: TRBV4-3
J: TRBJ2-7
DNA: TGCGCCAGCAGCCAAGAGAGGACAGGGTTTGACGAGCAGTACTTC
CDR3: CASSQERTGFDEQYF

length: 14
size: once
D: TRBD1
V: TRBV27
J: TRBJ1-4
DNA: TGTGCCAGCAGACGACAGGGCCCTAATGAAAAACTGTTTTTT
CDR3: CASRRQGPNEKLFF

length: 15
size: .
D: TRBD2
V: TRBV5-1
J: TRBJ2-3
DNA: TGCGCCAGCAGCTTGGAAGGCGGGAGAGGAGATACGCAGTATTTT
CDR3: CASSLEGGRGDTQYF

length: 15
size: .
D: .
V: TRBV6-2/TRBV6-3
J: TRBJ1-3
DNA: TGTGCCAGCAGTTACTCGTCGCGGGCTGGAAACACCATATATTTT
CDR3: CASSYSSRAGNTIYF

length: 14
size: .
D: .
V: TRBV6-2/TRBV6-3
J: TRBJ2-7
DNA: TGTGCCAGCAGCCCCCCGGACTACCCCAACGAGCAGTACTTC
CDR3: CASSPPDYPNEQYF

length: 14
size: .
D: TRBD1
V: TRBV7-6
J: TRBJ2-2
DNA: TGTGCCAGCAGTCAGGGGGCGCGCACCGGGGAGCTGTTTTTT
CDR3: CASSQGARTGELFF

length: 14
size: .
D: TRBD1
V: TRBV5-1
J: TRBJ1-1
DNA: TGCGCCAGCAGCTTGGGGACAGGGTACACTGAAGCTTTCTTT
CDR3: CASSLGTGYTEAFF

length: 12
size: once
D: .
V: TRBV3-1/TRBV3-2
J: TRBJ1-1
DNA: TGTGCCAGCAGCCTTCAGGGAATTGAAGCTTTCTTT
CDR3: CASSLQGIEAFF

length: 13
size: .
D: .
V: TRBV4-2
J: TRBJ2-7
DNA: TGTGCCAGCAGCCAAGATGTCAGGGGCGAGCAGTACTTC
CDR3: CASSQDVRGEQYF

length: 16
size: .
D: TRBD2
V: TRBV4-3
J: TRBJ2-2
DNA: TGCGCCAGCAGCCAAGAAGGACTAGCGAGGGCCGGGGAGCTGTTTTTT
CDR3: CASSQEGLARAGELFF

length: 14
size: .
D: TRBD2
V: TRBV7-9
J: TRBJ2-3
DNA: TGTGCCAGCAGCCCGAGCGGGATCCGGGTTACGCAGTATTTT
CDR3: CASSPSGIRVTQYF

length: 15
size: .
D: TRBD2
V: TRBV9
J: TRBJ2-7
DNA: TGTGCCAGCAGCGCGGGACTAGCGGGTACCTACGAGCAGTACTTC
CDR3: CASSAGLAGTYEQYF

length: 15
size: .
D: .
V: TRBV28
J: TRBJ2-2
DNA: TGTGCCAGCAGTGACCGGGACATTAACACCGGGGAGCTGTTTTTT
CDR3: CASSDRDINTGELFF

length: 16
size: few
D: TRBD1
V: TRBV28
J: TRBJ1-2
DNA: TGTGCCAGCAGTCCGGGACAGGGGGCCTTGGGCTATGGCTACACCTTC
CDR3: CASSPGQGALGYGYTF

length: 19
size: .
D: .
V: TRBV9
J: TRBJ2-6
DNA: TGTGCCAGCAGCGTAGCGTTGGACTACGGAAGCTCTGGGGCCAACGTCCTGACTTTC
CDR3: CASSVALDYGSSGANVLTF

length: 13
size: .
D: .
V: TRBV5-4
J: TRBJ2-7
DNA: TGTGCCAGCAGCGGCAGGAACGAGGGCGAGCAGTACTTC
CDR3: CASSGRNEGEQYF

length: 13
size: few
D: TRBD1
V: TRBV28
J: TRBJ1-2
DNA: TGTGCCAGCAGTTTTGGGGACAGAGGCGGCTACACCTTC
CDR3: CASSFGDRGGYTF

length: 18
size: .
D: TRBD1
V: TRBV6-2/TRBV6-3
J: TRBJ2-2
DNA: TGTGCCAGCAGTTACCCTATGGGACAGGGGGTTAGGACCGGGAAGCTGTTTTTT
CDR3: CASSYPMGQGVRTGKLFF

length: 15
size: .
D: .
V: TRBV9
J: TRBJ2-3
DNA: TGTGCCAGCAGCGTAGTGAAGGAGTGGACAGATACGCAGTATTTT
CDR3: CASSVVKEWTDTQYF

length: 19
size: .
D: TRBD1
V: TRBV7-9
J: TRBJ1-4
DNA: TGTGCCAGCAGCCCACGTCCCGGGACAGGGGTCGATACTAATGAAAAACTGTTTTTT
CDR3: CASSPRPGTGVDTNEKLFF

length: 14
size: .
D: TRBD2
V: TRBV9
J: TRBJ2-5
DNA: TGTGCCAGCAGCCGGGAGGGGCTACAAGAGACCCAGTACTTC
CDR3: CASSREGLQETQYF

length: 13
size: few
D: TRBD1
V: TRBV24-1
J: TRBJ2-2
DNA: TGTGCCACCAGTGTCAGGGGGCACGGGGAGCTGTTTTTT
CDR3: CATSVRGHGELFF

length: 14
size: .
D: .
V: TRBV5-1
J: TRBJ1-1
DNA: TGCGCCAGCTCTAGAGGGCAGGGGTCCACTGAAGCTTTCTTT
CDR3: CASSRGQGSTEAFF

length: 16
size: .
D: .
V: TRBV7-2
J: TRBJ2-7
DNA: TGTGCCAGCAGCCTCCTCCCCGGACTGCCTCCCTACGAGCAGTACTTC
CDR3: CASSLLPGLPPYEQYF

length: 12
size: few
D: .
V: TRBV15
J: TRBJ2-1
DNA: TGTGCCACCAGCAGAGACGGTATTGAGCAGTTCTTC
CDR3: CATSRDGIEQFF

length: 15
size: .
D: TRBD1
V: TRBV28
J: TRBJ1-5
DNA: TGTGCCAGCAGCCACCCGGGACAGGGGGGGAGACCCCAGCATTTT
CDR3: CASSHPGQGGRPQHF

length: 14
size: .
D: .
V: TRBV28
J: TRBJ2-7
DNA: TGTGCCAGCAGTTTGGTCAGCCAGGTCTACGAGCAGTACTTC
CDR3: CASSLVSQVYEQYF

length: 16
size: .
D: TRBD2
V: TRBV6-2/TRBV6-3
J: TRBJ2-7
DNA: TGTGCCAGCAGTCGAGGACTAGCGGGGTCGGGCTACGAGCAGTACTTC
CDR3: CASSRGLAGSGYEQYF

length: 11
size: many
D: TRBD2
V: TRBV7-2
J: TRBJ2-1
DNA: TGTGCCAGCAGCTTGGGGGGGGAGCAGTTCTTC
CDR3: CASSLGGEQFF

length: 19
size: .
D: TRBD2
V: TRBV7-9
J: TRBJ2-3
DNA: TGTGCCAGCAACCCGAAGGGCCTAGCGGGAGAGGGAGACATTGATACGCAGTATTTT
CDR3: CASNPKGLAGEGDIDTQYF

length: 15
size: .
D: .
V: TRBV5-8
J: TRBJ2-2
DNA: TGTGCCAGCAGCCGCCCGTTAAGAGTGACCGGGGAGCTGTTTTTT
CDR3: CASSRPLRVTGELFF

length: 14
size: .
D: TRBD1
V: TRBV5-8
J: TRBJ1-5
DNA: TGTGCCAGCAGCTTCGGGACAGCTGGTCAGCCCCAGCATTTT
CDR3: CASSFGTAGQPQHF

length: 13
size: .
D: .
V: TRBV6-5
J: TRBJ2-7
DNA: TGTGCCAGCTCCCGAGGCTTTCACTACGAGCAGTACTTC
CDR3: CASSRGFHYEQYF

length: 16
size: once
D: .
V: TRBV11-2
J: TRBJ2-3
DNA: TGTGCCAGCAGCTCAAGAGAGGGCGCCTCGACAGATACGCAGTATTTT
CDR3: CASSSREGASTDTQYF

length: 14
size: .
D: .
V: TRBV29-1
J: TRBJ2-7
DNA: TGCAGCGTTGTTACAGGGTCCCTAACCTACGAGCAGTACTTC
CDR3: CSVVTGSLTYEQYF

length: 15
size: .
D: .
V: TRBV24-1
J: TRBJ2-1
DNA: TGTGCCACCAGTGACCCCAACAGCCACTACAATGAGCAGTTCTTC
CDR3: CATSDPNSHYNEQFF

length: 15
size: .
D: .
V: TRBV7-9
J: TRBJ1-2
DNA: TGTGCCAGCAGCTTACTAGGAGAGACTAACTATGGCTACACCTTC
CDR3: CASSLLGETNYGYTF

length: 13
size: .
D: .
V: TRBV9
J: TRBJ2-3
DNA: TGTGCCAGCAGCGTAGGAGGGACAGATACGCAGTATTTT
CDR3: CASSVGGTDTQYF

length: 14
size: .
D: TRBD2
V: TRBV7-6
J: TRBJ2-2
DNA: TGTGCCAGCGGCGGTAGCGGGACCACCGGGGAGCTGTTTTTT
CDR3: CASGGSGTTGELFF

length: 14
size: .
D: TRBD1
V: TRBV3-1/TRBV3-2
J: TRBJ1-5
DNA: TGTGCCAGCAGCTCGCACAGGGGGCAGGGGCCCCAGCATTTT
CDR3: CASSSHRGQGPQHF